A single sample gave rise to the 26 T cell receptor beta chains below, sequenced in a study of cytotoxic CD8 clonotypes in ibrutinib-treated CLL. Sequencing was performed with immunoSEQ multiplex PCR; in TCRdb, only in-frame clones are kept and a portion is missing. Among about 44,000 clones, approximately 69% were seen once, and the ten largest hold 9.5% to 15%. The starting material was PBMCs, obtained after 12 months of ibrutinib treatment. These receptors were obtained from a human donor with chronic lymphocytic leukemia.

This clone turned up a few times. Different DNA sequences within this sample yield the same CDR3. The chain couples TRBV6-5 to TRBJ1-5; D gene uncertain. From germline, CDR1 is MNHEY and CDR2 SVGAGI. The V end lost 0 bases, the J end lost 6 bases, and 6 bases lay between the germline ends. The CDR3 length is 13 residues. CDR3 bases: TGTGCCAGCAGTTACTCGATTAGTCAGCCCCAGCATTTT. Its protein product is CASSYSISQPQHF.

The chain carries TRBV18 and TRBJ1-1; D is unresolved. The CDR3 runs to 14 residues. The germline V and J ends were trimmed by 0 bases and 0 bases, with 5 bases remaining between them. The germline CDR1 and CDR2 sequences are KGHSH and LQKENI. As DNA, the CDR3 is TGTGCCAGCTCACCACCGAACCTGAACACTGAAGCTTTCTTT. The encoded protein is CASSPPNLNTEAFF.

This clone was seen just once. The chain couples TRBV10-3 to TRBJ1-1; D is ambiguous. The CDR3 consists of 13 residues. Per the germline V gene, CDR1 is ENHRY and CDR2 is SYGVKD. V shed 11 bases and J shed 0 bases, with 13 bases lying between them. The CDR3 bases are TGTGCCGTGCAAACGTTACTGAACACTGAAGCTTTCTTT. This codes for CAVQTLLNTEAFF.

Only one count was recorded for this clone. CDR3 in amino acids: CASSLGATDTQYF. CDR3 in DNA: TGTGCCAGCAGCTTAGGGGCCACAGATACGCAGTATTTT. The J gene is TRBJ2-3, the V gene TRBV5-6; perhaps TRBD1 as D (5 bases). Germline V gives CDR1 SGHDT, CDR2 YYEEEE. This CDR3 is 13 amino acids long. With 2 bases removed from V and 2 bases from J, the gap between germline ends came to 6 bases.

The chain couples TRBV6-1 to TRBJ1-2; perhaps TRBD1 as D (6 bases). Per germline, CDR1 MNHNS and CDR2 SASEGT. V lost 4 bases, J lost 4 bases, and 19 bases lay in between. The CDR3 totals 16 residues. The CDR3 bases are TGTGCCAGCAGTGTAGGGCGCCAGGGGCAAGGCTATGGCTACACCTTC. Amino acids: CASSVGRQGQGYGYTF.

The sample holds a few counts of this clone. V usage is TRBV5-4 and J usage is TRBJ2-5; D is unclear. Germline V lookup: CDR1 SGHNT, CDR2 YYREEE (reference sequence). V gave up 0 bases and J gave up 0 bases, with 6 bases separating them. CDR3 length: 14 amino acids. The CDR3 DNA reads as TGTGCCAGCAGCTTGGCAACGGACCAAGAGACCCAGTACTTC. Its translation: CASSLATDQETQYF.

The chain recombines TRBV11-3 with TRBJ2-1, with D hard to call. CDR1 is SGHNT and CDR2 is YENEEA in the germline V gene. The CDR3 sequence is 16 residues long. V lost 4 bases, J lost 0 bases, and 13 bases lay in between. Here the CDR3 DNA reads TGTGCCAGCAGCTCCCGCAAGGTCGGCTCCTACAATGAGCAGTTCTTC. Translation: CASSSRKVGSYNEQFF.

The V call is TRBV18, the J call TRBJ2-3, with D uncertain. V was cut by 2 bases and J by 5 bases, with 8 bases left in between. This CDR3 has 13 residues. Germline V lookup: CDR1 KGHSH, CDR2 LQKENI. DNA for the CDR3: TGTGCCAGCTCACCAAGACTGGAAGATACGCAGTATTTT. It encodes CASSPRLEDTQYF.

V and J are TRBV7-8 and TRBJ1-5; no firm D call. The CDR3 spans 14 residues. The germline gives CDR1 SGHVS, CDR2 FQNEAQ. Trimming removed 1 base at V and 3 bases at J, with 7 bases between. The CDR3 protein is CASSLERNNQPQHF. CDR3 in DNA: TGTGCCAGCAGCTTAGAACGGAACAATCAGCCCCAGCATTTT. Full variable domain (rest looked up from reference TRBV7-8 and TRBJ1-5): GAGVSQSPRYKVAKRGQDVALRCDPISGHVSLFWYQQALGQGPEFLTYFQNEAQLDKSGLPSDRFFAERPEGSVSTLKIQRTQQEDSAVYLCASSLERNNQPQHFGDGTRLSIL.

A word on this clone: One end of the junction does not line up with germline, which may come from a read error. The CDR3 here is CASSTLLARNF. The CDR3 DNA reads as TGTGCCAGCAGTACGTTACTAGCCAGAAACTTC. The chain is built from TRBV6-1 and TRBJ2-5; maybe TRBD2 (6 bases). The CDR3 consists of 11 residues. In germline, CDR1 is MNHNS, CDR2 SASEGT.

The CDR3 region is CASSWTGDQPQHF. The CDR3 coding sequence is TGTGCCAGTAGTTGGACAGGGGATCAGCCCCAGCATTTT. The V call is TRBV19, the J call TRBJ1-5, with 9 bases matching TRBD1. Trimming cost V 5 bases and J 5 bases; bases outside gene matches: 1. The CDR3 is 13 residues long. Germline CDR1 is LNHDA and CDR2 is SQIVND (reference sequence).

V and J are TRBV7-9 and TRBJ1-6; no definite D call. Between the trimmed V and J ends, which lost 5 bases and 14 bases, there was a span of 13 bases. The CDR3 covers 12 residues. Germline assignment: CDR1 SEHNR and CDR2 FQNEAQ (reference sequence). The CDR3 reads CASSGLGLSLHF. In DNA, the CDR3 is TGTGCCAGCAGCGGGTTGGGATTGTCCCTCCACTTT.

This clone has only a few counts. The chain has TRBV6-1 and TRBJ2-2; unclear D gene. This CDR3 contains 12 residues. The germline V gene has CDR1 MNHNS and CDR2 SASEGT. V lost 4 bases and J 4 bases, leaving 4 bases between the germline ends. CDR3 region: CASSVTTGELFF. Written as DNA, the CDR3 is TGTGCCAGCAGTGTGACCACCGGGGAGCTGTTTTTT.

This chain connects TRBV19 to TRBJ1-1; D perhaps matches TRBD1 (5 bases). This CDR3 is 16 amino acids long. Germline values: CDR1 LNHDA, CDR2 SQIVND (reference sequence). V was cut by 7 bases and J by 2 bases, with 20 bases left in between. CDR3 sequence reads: CASTRQLLRLNTEAFF. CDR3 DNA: TGTGCCAGTACCAGACAGTTATTAAGGCTCAACACTGAAGCTTTCTTT.

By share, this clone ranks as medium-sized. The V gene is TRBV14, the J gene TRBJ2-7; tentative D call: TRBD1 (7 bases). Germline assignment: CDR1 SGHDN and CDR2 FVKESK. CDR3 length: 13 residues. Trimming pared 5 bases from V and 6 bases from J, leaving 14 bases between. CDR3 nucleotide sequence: TGTGCCAGCAGCAGGCGGAGGGGGCTCGAGCAGTACTTC. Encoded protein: CASSRRRGLEQYF.

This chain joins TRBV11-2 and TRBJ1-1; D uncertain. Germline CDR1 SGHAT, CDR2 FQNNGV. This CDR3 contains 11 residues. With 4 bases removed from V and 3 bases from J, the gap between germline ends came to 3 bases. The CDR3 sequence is CASSSHTEAFF. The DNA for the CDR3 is TGTGCCAGCAGCTCACACACTGAAGCTTTCTTT.

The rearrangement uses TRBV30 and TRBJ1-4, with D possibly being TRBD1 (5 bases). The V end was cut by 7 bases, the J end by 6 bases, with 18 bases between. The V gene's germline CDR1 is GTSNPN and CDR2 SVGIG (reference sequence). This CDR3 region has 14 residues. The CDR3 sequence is CASQAVGGDEKLFF. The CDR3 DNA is TGTGCCTCCCAGGCCGTGGGGGGAGATGAAAAACTGTTTTTT.

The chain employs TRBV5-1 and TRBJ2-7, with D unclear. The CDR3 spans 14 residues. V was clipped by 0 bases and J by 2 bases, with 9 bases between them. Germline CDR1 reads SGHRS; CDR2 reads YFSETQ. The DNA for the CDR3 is TGCGCCAGCAGCTTGGATCTGGGGACCTACGAGCAGTACTTC. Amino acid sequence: CASSLDLGTYEQYF.

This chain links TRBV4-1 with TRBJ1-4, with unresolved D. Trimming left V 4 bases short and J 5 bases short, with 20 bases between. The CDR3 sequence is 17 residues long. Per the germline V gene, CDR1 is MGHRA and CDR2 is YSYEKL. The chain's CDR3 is CASSRKGLAAENEKLFF. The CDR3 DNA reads TGCGCCAGCAGCCGGAAAGGGTTGGCGGCAGAAAATGAAAAACTGTTTTTT.

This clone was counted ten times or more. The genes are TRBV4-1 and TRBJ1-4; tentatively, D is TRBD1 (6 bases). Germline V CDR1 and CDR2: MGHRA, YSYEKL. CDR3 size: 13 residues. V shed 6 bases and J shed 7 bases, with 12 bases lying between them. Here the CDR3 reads CASRSDSFEKLFF. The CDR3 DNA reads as TGCGCCAGCAGGTCGGACAGTTTTGAAAAACTGTTTTTT.

For the CDR3, the DNA is TGTGCCAGCAGCGTAGGAGACGGGGGACCCCGGACAGATACGCAGTATTTT. This sequence encodes CASSVGDGGPRTDTQYF. V gene TRBV9 combines with J gene TRBJ2-3, with a tentative D call TRBD2 (6 bases). V was shortened by 0 bases and J by 3 bases, with 17 bases between the two germline ends. Looked up from germline, CDR1 is SGDLS and CDR2 is YYNGEE. The CDR3 length is 17 residues.

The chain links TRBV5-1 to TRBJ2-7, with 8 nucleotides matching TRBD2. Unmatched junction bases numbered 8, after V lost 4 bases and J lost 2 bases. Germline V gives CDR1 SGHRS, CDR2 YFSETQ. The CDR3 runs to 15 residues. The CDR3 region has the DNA TGCGCCAGCAGCCCGGGCGGGGGGCCAGCCTACGAGCAGTACTTC. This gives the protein CASSPGGGPAYEQYF.

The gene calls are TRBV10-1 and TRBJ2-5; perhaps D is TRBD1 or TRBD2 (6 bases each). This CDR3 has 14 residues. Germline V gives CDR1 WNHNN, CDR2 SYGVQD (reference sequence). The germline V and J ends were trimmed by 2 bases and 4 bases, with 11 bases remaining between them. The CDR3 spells CASSEGGLGETQYF. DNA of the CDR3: TGCGCCAGCAGTGAGGGGGGGCTGGGAGAGACCCAGTACTTC.

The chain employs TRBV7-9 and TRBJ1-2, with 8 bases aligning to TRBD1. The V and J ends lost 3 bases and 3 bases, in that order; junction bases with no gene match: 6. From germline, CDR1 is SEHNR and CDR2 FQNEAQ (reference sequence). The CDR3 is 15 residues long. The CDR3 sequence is CASSLGAGGDYGYTF. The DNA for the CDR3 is TGTGCCAGCAGCTTGGGGGCAGGGGGCGACTATGGCTACACCTTC.

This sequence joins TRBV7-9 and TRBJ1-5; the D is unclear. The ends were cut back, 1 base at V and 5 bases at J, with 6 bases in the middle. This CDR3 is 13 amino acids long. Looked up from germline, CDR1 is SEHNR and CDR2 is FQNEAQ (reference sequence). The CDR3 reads CASSLVVDQPQHF. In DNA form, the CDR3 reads TGTGCCAGCAGCTTAGTTGTCGATCAGCCCCAGCATTTT.

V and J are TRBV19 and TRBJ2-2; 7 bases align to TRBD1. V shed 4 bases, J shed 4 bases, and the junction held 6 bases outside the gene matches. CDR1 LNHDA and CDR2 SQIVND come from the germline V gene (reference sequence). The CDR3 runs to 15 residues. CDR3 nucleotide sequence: TGTGCCAGTAGTACCACAGGGGTGGTCACCGGGGAGCTGTTTTTT. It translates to CASSTTGVVTGELFF.